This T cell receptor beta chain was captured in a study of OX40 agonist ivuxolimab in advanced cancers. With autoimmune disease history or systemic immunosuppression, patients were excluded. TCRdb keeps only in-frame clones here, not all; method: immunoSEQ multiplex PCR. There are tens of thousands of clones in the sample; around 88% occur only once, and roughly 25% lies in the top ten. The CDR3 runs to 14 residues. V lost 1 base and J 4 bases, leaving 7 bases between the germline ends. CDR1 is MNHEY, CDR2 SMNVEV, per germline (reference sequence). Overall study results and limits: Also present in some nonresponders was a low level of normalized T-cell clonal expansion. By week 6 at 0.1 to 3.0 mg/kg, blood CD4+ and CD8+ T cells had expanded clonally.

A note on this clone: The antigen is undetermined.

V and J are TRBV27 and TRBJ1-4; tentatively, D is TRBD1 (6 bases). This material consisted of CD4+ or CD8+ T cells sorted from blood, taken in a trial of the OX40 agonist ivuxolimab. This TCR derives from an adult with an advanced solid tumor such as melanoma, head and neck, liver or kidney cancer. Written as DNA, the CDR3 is TGTGCCAGCAGTTTATGGACAGTTAATGAAAAACTGTTTTTT. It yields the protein CASSLWTVNEKLFF.